This T cell receptor beta chain was documented in a study of human T cells and chemical hapten exposure. Looking at the study overall: Alopecia areata, totalis or universalis affected patients, mainly female.

Separate cDNA molecules received unique molecular identifiers, which the library attached to them. Via MiXCR, TCRdb re-called the RACE reads, giving one row per CDR3 protein. Of about 260,000 distinct CDR3 sequences in the sample, 7% to 10% were seen once. Specified time point: pre-sensitization, week 0. Treatment meaning: therapeutic diphenylcyclopropenone sensitization with weekly scalp DPC. Sample donors consisted of patients with alopecia, aged 18 to 70 years, who were suitable for DPC. This CDR3 spans 13 amino acids. The V end was cut by 2 bases, the J end by 4 bases, with 9 bases between. Germline loops: CDR1 MNHNS, CDR2 SASEGT.

This rearrangement joins TRBV6-1 to TRBJ2-7; D call uncertain. The source of this sequence is a woman in her forties with alopecia areata. Some clones in this sample may be carry-over from other donors' samples. The material sequenced was whole blood, taken in connection with sensitization to the hapten diphenylcyclopropenone (DPC). For the CDR3, the DNA is TGTGCCAGCAGTGAATACGGGTCATACGAGCAGTACTTC. Residues: CASSEYGSYEQYF.